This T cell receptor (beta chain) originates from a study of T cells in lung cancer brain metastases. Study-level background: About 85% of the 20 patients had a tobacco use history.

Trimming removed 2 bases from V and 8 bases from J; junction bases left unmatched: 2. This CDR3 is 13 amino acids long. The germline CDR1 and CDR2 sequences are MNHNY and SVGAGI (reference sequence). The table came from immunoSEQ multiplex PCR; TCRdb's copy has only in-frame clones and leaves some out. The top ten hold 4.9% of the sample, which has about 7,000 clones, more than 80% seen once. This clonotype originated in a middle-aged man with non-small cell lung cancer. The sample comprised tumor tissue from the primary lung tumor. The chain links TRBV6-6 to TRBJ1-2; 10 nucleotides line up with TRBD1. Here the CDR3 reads CASSYQTGGGYTF. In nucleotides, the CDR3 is TGTGCCAGCAGTTACCAGACAGGGGGCGGCTACACCTTC.